The clone carrying this TCR beta chain was observed a handful of times. Different DNA sequences within this sample yield the same CDR3. As for the donors, each was a healthy bone marrow donor. The CDR3 length is 13 residues. Germline V gene sequence: CDR1 LNHDA, CDR2 SQIVND (reference sequence). V gave up 2 bases and J gave up 9 bases, with 11 bases separating them. The PCR was carried out with 60 Vbeta primers and 13 Jbeta primers. Using immunoSEQ multiplex PCR, the repertoire was profiled, and TCRdb retains in-frame clones only, with some absent. The repertoire holds about 160,000 clones, with around 78% as singletons. This sample stems from a study of cytomegalovirus exposure and HLA in healthy donors.

The sequence was collected from a man aged 35-49 years in good health and CMV-seronegative. The rearrangement joins TRBV19 to TRBJ2-1, with D maybe TRBD2 (5 bases). The specimen was PBMCs. CDR3 sequence reads: CASSITARGEQFF. The CDR3 DNA is TGTGCCAGTAGTATAACGGCCCGGGGTGAGCAGTTCTTC.